Below, 27 T cell receptor beta chains from the same sample are listed, as sequenced in a study of blood T cell repertoires in COVID-19. Assay used: immunoSEQ multiplex PCR; TCRdb lists only in-frame clones, some missing. The sample holds 270,000 or so clones, 84% seen once. Material for sequencing was PBMCs or T cells enriched from blood (not recorded which). The origin of the receptors is a man aged 50 to 59 who had recovered from COVID-19.

This clone has more than one count but fewer than ten. Written as DNA, the CDR3 is TGTGCCAGCAGTTTACTAGCGGGGAGCACAGATACGCAGTATTTT. Translating it yields CASSLLAGSTDTQYF. The chain carries TRBV6-5 and TRBJ2-3, with 10 bases that match TRBD2. Per the germline V gene, CDR1 is MNHEY and CDR2 is SVGAGI. This CDR3 contains 15 residues. V was pared by 4 bases and J by 0 bases, with 1 base of the junction left unmatched.

The V gene is TRBV2, the J gene TRBJ2-5, with 10 bases lining up with TRBD1. Trimming took 5 bases from V and 2 from J; bases not matched to a gene: 5. Per the germline V gene, CDR1 is SNHLY and CDR2 is FYNNEI. The CDR3 is 15 amino acids. The CDR3 DNA reads as TGTGCCAGCAGTCCCGGGACAGGGGAACAAGAGACCCAGTACTTC. Translating it yields CASSPGTGEQETQYF.

This clone was seen once. The CDR3, as DNA: TGTGCCAGCAACCGGGGGAACACCATATATTTT. Protein: CASNRGNTIYF. This chain uses TRBV14 with TRBJ1-3; possible D gene TRBD1, 5 bases. CDR3 length: 11 amino acids. V shed 7 bases and J shed 7 bases, with 8 bases lying between them. The V gene's germline CDR1 is SGHDN and CDR2 FVKESK.

V is TRBV6-1 and J is TRBJ2-3, with 9 nucleotides matching TRBD2. Germline V CDR1 and CDR2: MNHNS, SASEGT. The CDR3 extends over 15 amino acids. V lost 2 bases to trimming and J lost 4 bases; unmatched junction nucleotides: 4. The chain's CDR3 is CASSESGGRADTQYF. The CDR3 DNA reads as TGTGCCAGCAGTGAAAGCGGGGGGCGCGCAGATACGCAGTATTTT.

The rearrangement uses TRBV28 and TRBJ2-7; a weak D match, TRBD1 (7 bases). CDR1 is MDHEN, CDR2 SYDVKM, per germline. V gave up 7 bases and J gave up 3 bases, with 19 bases separating them. There are 15 residues in the CDR3. CDR3 DNA: TGTGCCAGCATTCAGAGAGGAGGGACAGTCTACGAGCAGTACTTC. It codes for CASIQRGGTVYEQYF.

The rearrangement joins TRBV7-9 to TRBJ1-4; D is unresolved. Germline V gives CDR1 SEHNR, CDR2 FQNEAQ (reference sequence). Trimming shortened V by 2 bases and J by 7 bases, and 20 bases separated the two germline ends. This CDR3 region has 17 residues. CDR3 sequence: CASSLFILSGSSEKLFF. The CDR3 region has the DNA TGTGCCAGCAGCTTATTCATTCTTTCAGGAAGTAGTGAAAAACTGTTTTTT.

This clone was seen a handful of times. The chain is built from TRBV24-1 and TRBJ1-2, with D possibly TRBD1 on 5 matching bases. Between the trimmed V and J ends, which lost 2 bases and 11 bases, there was a span of 14 bases. The CDR3 covers 13 residues. Germline V gene sequence: CDR1 KGHDR, CDR2 SFDVKD. For the CDR3, the DNA is TGTGCCACCAGTGATTCCGCAGGGATCCCATACACCTTC. Translation gives CATSDSAGIPYTF.

The genes are TRBV9 and TRBJ1-3; D is unclear. With 4 bases removed from V and 1 base from J, the gap between germline ends came to 12 bases. Germline assignment: CDR1 SGDLS and CDR2 YYNGEE. CDR3 size: 15 residues. CDR3 sequence (DNA): TGTGCCAGCAGCAAGTGGAGCCGTTCTGGAAACACCATATATTTT. Its translation is CASSKWSRSGNTIYF.

V gene TRBV9 combines with J gene TRBJ1-2, with D possibly TRBD1 on 6 matching bases. V gave up 4 bases and J gave up 6 bases, with 22 bases separating them. The germline CDR1 and CDR2 sequences are SGDLS and YYNGEE. This CDR3 comprises 16 residues. The DNA of the CDR3 is TGTGCCAGCAGCCCCCGGGGACATTCCTTGGAGCATGGCTACACCTTC. Its protein product is CASSPRGHSLEHGYTF. The full variable domain, rest sourced from reference TRBV9 and TRBJ1-2, is DSGVTQTPKHLITATGQRVTLRCSPRSGDLSVYWYQQSLDQGLQFLIQYYNGEERAKGNILERFSAQQFPDLHSELNLSSLELGDSALYFCASSPRGHSLEHGYTFGSGTRLTVV.

The chain employs TRBV28 and TRBJ1-2; D uncertain. V dropped 10 bases and J dropped 8 bases, with 23 bases sitting between them. The CDR3 contains 14 residues. Germline-derived CDR1 and CDR2 are MDHEN and SYDVKM. The chain's CDR3 is CATPGPFKSLGYTF. CDR3 sequence (DNA): TGTGCCACCCCTGGGCCCTTTAAATCGTTGGGCTACACCTTC.

The genes are TRBV18 and TRBJ1-5, with 7 nucleotides matching TRBD1. From germline, CDR1 is KGHSH and CDR2 LQKENI. Trimming at V came to 4 bases and at J to 1 base, leaving 4 bases not matched to a gene. The CDR3 loop spans 15 amino acids. The CDR3 is CASSLDRRSNQPQHF. In DNA, the CDR3 is TGTGCCAGCTCACTGGACAGGCGCAGCAATCAGCCCCAGCATTTT.

The chain couples TRBV4-1 to TRBJ2-1; D possibly corresponds to TRBD2 (6 bases). Trimming removed 0 bases from V and 2 bases from J, with 8 bases in between. This CDR3 contains 15 residues. CDR1 and CDR2 (germline): MGHRA, YSYEKL. The DNA of the CDR3 is TGCGCCAGCAGCCAAGACCGGGGGACCTACAATGAGCAGTTCTTC. Its protein is CASSQDRGTYNEQFF.

The V call is TRBV10-3, the J call TRBJ2-7; 7 bases are shared with TRBD1. The V segment lost 4 bases and the J segment 3 bases; nucleotides outside the gene matches: 6. The germline CDR1 and CDR2 sequences are ENHRY and SYGVKD. The length of the CDR3 is 14 residues. For the CDR3, the DNA is TGTGCCATCAGTGTCGACGGGACAGTCTACGAGCAGTACTTC. Translation gives CAISVDGTVYEQYF.

The chain combines TRBV3-1 (or the pseudogene TRBV3-2) with TRBJ2-5; the match to TRBD2 covers 16 bases. This CDR3 has 17 residues. Germline V lookup: CDR1 LGHDT, CDR2 YNNKEL (reference sequence). V shed 10 bases and J 1 base; nucleotides not matched to a gene: 9. CDR3 sequence (DNA): TGTGCCACCCCCTCGGGACTAGCGGGGGGGACCCAAGAGACCCAGTACTTC. This encodes CATPSGLAGGTQETQYF.

This clone was seen only once. The chain employs TRBV15 and TRBJ2-3, with D possibly TRBD2 on 5 matching bases. The CDR3 covers 15 residues. CDR1 is LNHNV, CDR2 YYDKDF, per germline (reference sequence). Trimming shortened V by 0 bases and J by 1 base, and 8 bases separated the two germline ends. The CDR3 nucleotides read TGTGCCACCAGCAGAGAGCGGGCCGGCACAGATACGCAGTATTTT. It codes for CATSRERAGTDTQYF. The variable domain in full, with the rest retrieved from reference TRBV15 and TRBJ2-3, is DAMVIQNPRYQVTQFGKPVTLSCSQTLNHNVMYWYQQKSSQAPKLLFHYYDKDFNNEADTPDNFQSRRPNTSFCFLDIRSPGLGDTAMYLCATSRERAGTDTQYFGPGTRLTVL.

This clone was seen more than once but under ten times. J is TRBJ2-3 and V is TRBV24-1, with D uncertain. Germline V lookup: CDR1 KGHDR, CDR2 SFDVKD. With 4 bases removed from V and 2 bases from J, the gap between germline ends came to 3 bases. The CDR3 runs to 12 residues. CDR3 DNA: TGTGCCACCAGTGACTACACAGATACGCAGTATTTT. Translation gives CATSDYTDTQYF.

Only a few counts were recorded for this clone. This CDR3 reads CASSRARGDEQFF. The DNA of the CDR3 is TGTGCCAGCAGTCGCGCCAGGGGAGACGAGCAGTTCTTC. V gene TRBV12-3 or TRBV12-4 combines with J gene TRBJ2-1, with a weak D call TRBD1 (6 bases). This CDR3 is 13 amino acids long. V shed 5 bases and J shed 10 bases, with 15 bases lying between them.

There are a few counts of this clone. The J gene is TRBJ2-1, the V gene TRBV12-5; tentatively, D is TRBD1 (7 bases). CDR3 length: 14 residues. CDR1 and CDR2 (germline): LGHNT, FRNRAP. V dropped 1 base and J dropped 10 bases, with 14 bases sitting between them. The CDR3 here is CASGLGRGLWEQFF. The CDR3 region has the DNA TGTGCTAGTGGTTTGGGGAGGGGGCTATGGGAGCAGTTCTTC.

The chain links TRBV19 to TRBJ1-2; 7 bases align to TRBD1. Germline V CDR1 and CDR2: LNHDA, SQIVND (reference sequence). The CDR3 covers 13 residues. J was trimmed by 4 bases and V by 6 bases; bases with no gene match: 5. In DNA, the CDR3 is TGTGCCAGTAGAACGAGGGACAGCTATGGCTACACCTTC. This codes for CASRTRDSYGYTF.

This clone appeared once. The chain joins TRBV2 to TRBJ1-1, with TRBD1 identical over 9 bases. Germline V gene sequence: CDR1 SNHLY, CDR2 FYNNEI. The CDR3 extends over 17 amino acids. Trimming removed 5 bases from V and 3 bases from J; junction bases left unmatched: 13. The CDR3 region is CASSFNRGHPRDTEAFF. The CDR3 DNA follows: TGTGCCAGCAGTTTCAACAGGGGGCATCCCAGGGACACTGAAGCTTTCTTT.

The DNA of the CDR3 is TGCGCCAGCAGTTTCTCGAACACTGAAGCTTTCTTT. Translation gives CASSFSNTEAFF. The chain is built from TRBV10-1 and TRBJ1-1; no firm D call. Trimming left V 5 bases short and J 1 base short, with 5 bases between. The CDR3 covers 12 residues. From germline, CDR1 is WNHNN and CDR2 SYGVQD (reference sequence).

This clone occurred once. The genes are TRBV5-3 and TRBJ1-5; 9 positions match TRBD1. TRBV5-3 is an ORF; its function is uncertain. The CDR3 covers 14 residues. With 2 bases clipped from V and 7 bases from J, the junction kept 4 bases outside the gene matches. CDR3 sequence reads: CARSLQGAEQPQHF. In DNA form, the CDR3 reads TGTGCCAGAAGCTTACAGGGGGCAGAACAGCCCCAGCATTTT.

The chain couples TRBV12-3 or TRBV12-4 to TRBJ1-4; D unresolved. V gave up 3 bases and J gave up 12 bases, with 8 bases separating them. The CDR3 has 11 amino acids. The CDR3 here is CASSFEEELFF. The CDR3 DNA reads TGTGCCAGCAGTTTTGAGGAGGAACTGTTTTTT.

The gene calls are TRBV10-3 and TRBJ2-3, with 9 bases that match TRBD2. Germline CDR1 and CDR2: ENHRY and SYGVKD. Germline trimming cut 6 bases from V and 2 bases from J; bases unmatched to any gene: 15. This CDR3 region has 18 residues. The CDR3 here is CAIRGGGNSGSDTDTQYF. In DNA form, the CDR3 reads TGTGCCATCAGAGGAGGGGGGAATAGCGGGAGCGACACAGATACGCAGTATTTT.

This chain links TRBV19 with TRBJ2-2; TRBD1 matches 9 bases. Germline V gene sequence: CDR1 LNHDA, CDR2 SQIVND (reference sequence). The CDR3 is 15 amino acids. V lost 5 bases to trimming and J lost 3 bases; unmatched junction nucleotides: 4. The CDR3: CASSRRQGDTGELFF. The CDR3 region has the DNA TGTGCCAGTAGTCGCAGACAGGGGGACACCGGGGAGCTGTTTTTT.

This clone was counted between two and nine times. The chain recombines TRBV6-5 with TRBJ1-2, with D hard to call. Germline V gene data show CDR1 as MNHEY and CDR2 as SVGAGI. Trimming shortened V by 7 bases and J by 6 bases, and 21 bases separated the two germline ends. There are 15 residues in the CDR3. CDR3 amino acids: CASTSPPRTGNGYTF. The CDR3 DNA reads as TGTGCCAGCACCTCACCCCCCAGGACGGGGAATGGCTACACCTTC.

V and J are TRBV10-3 and TRBJ1-4; 7 bases match TRBD1. Looked up from germline, CDR1 is ENHRY and CDR2 is SYGVKD. J gave up 4 bases and V 6 bases, and 2 bases lay outside the gene matches. The CDR3 spans 13 residues. CDR3: CAIRRDSNEKLFF. As DNA, the CDR3 is TGTGCCATCAGGAGGGACAGTAATGAAAAACTGTTTTTT.